Each of the 18 T cell receptor beta chains below was sequenced from the same sample in a study of identical twins. TCRdb re-analysed the 5' RACE reads in MiXCR, keeping a single row per CDR3 protein. The sample carries just over 500,000 distinct CDR3 sequences, less than 25% recorded once. These data also featured in a second study, about T cells expressing NK-cell markers.

Sequences were obtained from CD4+ T cells sorted from blood. The origin of the receptors is a woman under 30 in good health.

The V call is TRBV3-1, the J call TRBJ2-5; TRBD1 agrees at 11 bases. Germline lookup yields CDR1 LGHDT and CDR2 YNNKEL (reference sequence). The ends lost 11 bases at V and 5 bases at J; junction bases unmatched: 7. This CDR3 spans 13 amino acids. The CDR3 spells CAGGQGAGETQYF. CDR3 nucleotide sequence: TGTGCCGGCGGACAGGGGGCTGGGGAGACCCAGTACTTC.

V usage is TRBV5-1 and J usage is TRBJ2-7; TRBD1 is a possible D gene (6 bases). V lost 3 bases to trimming and J lost 8 bases, with 15 bases between them. Germline assignment: CDR1 SGHRS and CDR2 YFSETQ. This CDR3 has 13 amino acids. CDR3 bases: TGCGCCAGCAGCTCCCGGACAGAATCCCAGCAGTACTTC. It translates to CASSSRTESQQYF.

The gene calls are TRBV20-1 and TRBJ2-7; D is perhaps TRBD1 or TRBD2 (5 bases each). V was shortened by 5 bases and J by 7 bases, with 21 bases between the two germline ends. This CDR3 region has 14 residues. Germline V gives CDR1 DFQATT, CDR2 SNEGSKA (reference sequence). The CDR3 reads CSAGRPGRIGEQYF. The CDR3 nucleotides read TGCAGTGCTGGAAGACCGGGACGGATTGGGGAGCAGTACTTC.

J is TRBJ2-2 and V is TRBV7-3; possible D gene TRBD2, 6 bases. This CDR3 comprises 14 residues. Trimming removed 2 bases at V and 7 bases at J, with 11 bases between. CDR1 is SGHTA and CDR2 is FQGTGA in the germline V gene. The DNA of the CDR3 is TGTGCCAGCAGCTTACGGCGGGGTGGCGGGGAGCTGTTTTTT. Encoded protein: CASSLRRGGGELFF.

The V call is TRBV9, the J call TRBJ2-2; D remains ambiguous. Germline lookup yields CDR1 SGDLS and CDR2 YYNGEE. CDR3 length: 15 amino acids. V lost 0 bases, J lost 1 base, and 7 bases lay in between. Here the CDR3 DNA reads TGTGCCAGCAGCGTAGCTCTGAAGAACACCGGGGAGCTGTTTTTT. Translated: CASSVALKNTGELFF.

This clonotype was seen only a few times. V gene TRBV29-1 combines with J gene TRBJ1-2, with D tentatively TRBD1 (6 bases). The length of the CDR3 is 15 residues. Per germline, CDR1 SQVTM and CDR2 ANQGSEA. V gave up 6 bases and J gave up 3 bases, with 20 bases separating them. The chain's CDR3 is CSVTGDMQGYYGYTF. In DNA form, the CDR3 reads TGCAGCGTAACCGGCGATATGCAGGGGTACTATGGCTACACCTTC.

This clonotype was observed a few times. The gene calls are TRBV12-3 or TRBV12-4 and TRBJ2-7; D is uncertain. This CDR3 has 13 residues. V was shortened by 5 bases and J by 2 bases, with 10 bases between the two germline ends. The CDR3 sequence: CASSQGWTYEQYF. The CDR3, as DNA: TGTGCCAGCAGTCAAGGGTGGACCTACGAGCAGTACTTC.

The table lists this clonotype with a few counts. The rearrangement joins TRBV4-3 to TRBJ1-2; the D is unclear. Trimming shortened V by 5 bases and J by 8 bases, and 18 bases separated the two germline ends. The CDR3 spans 14 residues. The V gene's germline CDR1 is LGHNA and CDR2 YSLEER. The CDR3 loop reads CASSSTRTSGGYTF. The CDR3 DNA sequence: TGCGCCAGCAGCTCCACCAGGACTTCGGGAGGCTACACCTTC.

In its sample, this clonotype was seen many times. The rearrangement uses TRBV5-1 and TRBJ2-1, with TRBD2 identical over 16 bases. This CDR3 has 16 amino acids. After removal of 4 bases from V and 8 bases from J, the junction contained 6 bases not matched to a gene. Germline CDR1 is SGHRS and CDR2 is YFSETQ. The CDR3 DNA reads as TGCGCCAGCAGCCCAGGGACTAGCGGGGGGGCAGATGAGCAGTTCTTC. This gives the protein CASSPGTSGGADEQFF.

This clonotype came up a few times. The chain carries TRBV24-1 and TRBJ2-1, with unresolved D. Trimming pared 4 bases from V and 6 bases from J, leaving 12 bases between. Germline lookup yields CDR1 KGHDR and CDR2 SFDVKD. The CDR3 covers 14 residues. CDR3 protein: CATSEPGHANEQFF. Written as DNA, the CDR3 is TGTGCCACCAGTGAGCCGGGCCACGCCAATGAGCAGTTCTTC.

V and J are TRBV10-3 and TRBJ2-3; 8 bases map to TRBD2. This CDR3 contains 11 residues. V lost 11 bases and J lost 6; bases outside the gene matches: 4. Germline V gene data show CDR1 as ENHRY and CDR2 as SYGVKD. DNA of the CDR3: TGTGCCGTTAGCGGGGCCGATACGCAGTATTTT. Translated, it gives CAVSGADTQYF.

The table lists this clonotype with many counts. This sequence joins TRBV29-1 and TRBJ2-1; the match to TRBD2 covers 9 bases. With V trimmed by 1 base and J by 1 base, 2 bases remained unmatched. The CDR3 is 15 amino acids. From germline, CDR1 is SQVTM and CDR2 ANQGSEA. The CDR3 region is CSVEGGGASYNEQFF. The CDR3 DNA follows: TGCAGCGTTGAAGGCGGGGGGGCGTCCTACAATGAGCAGTTCTTC.

This clonotype was recorded a few times. The V and J genes are TRBV10-3 and TRBJ1-1; 7 nucleotides align to TRBD1. Germline-derived CDR1 and CDR2 are ENHRY and SYGVKD. This CDR3 region has 15 residues. With V trimmed by 5 bases and J by 1 base, 7 bases remained unmatched. The CDR3 is CAISRGPGGNTEAFF. CDR3 nucleotide sequence: TGTGCCATCAGTAGGGGTCCAGGGGGGAACACTGAAGCTTTCTTT.

This clonotype was found a few times. The chain recombines TRBV7-2 with TRBJ2-3; D is ambiguous. CDR1 and CDR2 from the germline V gene are SGHTA and FQGNSA. CDR3 length: 12 residues. V was pared by 5 bases and J by 8 bases, with 11 bases between. The CDR3 sequence is CASSRPPGTQYF. The DNA for the CDR3 is TGTGCCAGCAGCCGACCTCCTGGTACGCAGTATTTT.

V is TRBV20-1 and J is TRBJ2-3, with D perhaps matching TRBD1 or TRBD2 (5 bases each). V was trimmed by 6 bases and J by 4 bases, leaving 14 bases between them. Germline V lookup: CDR1 DFQATT, CDR2 SNEGSKA (reference sequence). The CDR3 covers 13 residues. The CDR3 DNA reads TGCAGTGCGCTTTCCGGGGCATCAGATACGCAGTATTTT. This encodes CSALSGASDTQYF.

This clonotype was observed a handful of times. Given a much more abundant clone one base away, this may be a read error. The V call is TRBV10-3, the J call TRBJ2-6; D not resolved. Trimming cost V 5 bases and J 0 bases, with 2 bases left between them. CDR1 and CDR2 from the germline V gene are ENHRY and SYGVKD. The length of the CDR3 is 13 residues. The CDR3 DNA follows: TGTGCCATCAGTTACTCTGGGGCCAACGTCCTGACTTTC. This translates into CAISYSGANVLTF.

This chain links TRBV12-3 or TRBV12-4 with TRBJ2-2; a possible D gene is TRBD2 (6 bases). V was shortened by 5 bases and J by 2 bases, with 9 bases between the two germline ends. The CDR3 covers 14 residues. The CDR3 bases are TGTGCCAGCAGTATGGGACTCAACACCGGGGAGCTGTTTTTT. Its protein is CASSMGLNTGELFF.

The sample holds one count of this clonotype. The CDR3 DNA reads as TGTGCCAGCAGTTTAGTGACAGGGGGCCTAGATACGCAGTATTTT. Its translation is CASSLVTGGLDTQYF. V usage is TRBV28 and J usage is TRBJ2-3; 10 bases align to TRBD1. The CDR3 extends over 15 amino acids. Looked up from germline, CDR1 is MDHEN and CDR2 is SYDVKM. V shed 2 bases and J 5 bases; nucleotides not matched to a gene: 4.